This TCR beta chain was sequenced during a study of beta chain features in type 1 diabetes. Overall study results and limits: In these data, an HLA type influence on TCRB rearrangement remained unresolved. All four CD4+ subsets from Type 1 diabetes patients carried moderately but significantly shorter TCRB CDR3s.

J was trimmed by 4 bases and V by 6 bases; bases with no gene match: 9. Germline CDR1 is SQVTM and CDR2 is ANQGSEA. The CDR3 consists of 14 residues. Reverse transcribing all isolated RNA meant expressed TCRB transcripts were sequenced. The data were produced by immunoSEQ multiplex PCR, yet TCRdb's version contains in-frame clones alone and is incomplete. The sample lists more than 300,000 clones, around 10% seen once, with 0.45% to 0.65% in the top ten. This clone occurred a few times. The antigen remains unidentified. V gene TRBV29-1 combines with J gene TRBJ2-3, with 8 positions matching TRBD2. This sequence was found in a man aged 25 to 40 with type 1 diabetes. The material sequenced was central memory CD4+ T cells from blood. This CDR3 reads CSVGVREEADTQYF. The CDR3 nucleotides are TGCAGCGTCGGGGTGCGGGAGGAAGCAGATACGCAGTATTTT.